The T cell receptor beta chain under discussion was sequenced for a study of T cell clonotyping in hematopoietic cell transplantation. TCRdb's copy holds only in-frame clones and misses some; the assay was immunoSEQ multiplex PCR. This table has tens of thousands of clones, roughly 96% appearing once. V was pared by 3 bases and J by 5 bases, with 13 bases between. CDR1 and CDR2 (germline): SGHAT, FQDESV (reference sequence). The CDR3 is 15 amino acids. This chain connects TRBV11-1 to TRBJ2-2, with a possible D match to TRBD2 (7 bases). The sample taken for sequencing was peripheral blood mononuclear cells. This clonotype originated in a man aged 30-40 years in good health. Some clones in this sample may be carry-over from other donors' samples. The CDR3 nucleotides are TGTGCCAGCAGCTTTGGGGGGGGGCGGACCGGGGAGCTGTTTTTT. Protein: CASSFGGGRTGELFF.